Reported below is one TCR beta chain. Per the study methods: Amplification from reference gene primers served as the basis for estimated nucleated cell counts. TCRdb keeps only in-frame clones here, not all; method: immunoSEQ multiplex PCR. V, J and clone size were drawn from that table, and D and trimming were deduced from the DNA. The sample has roughly 250,000 clones; approximately 84% are singletons. This sample was included in a study of blood T cell repertoires in COVID-19. Study at large: T cells, B-cell-depleted T cells, or PBMCs supplied cDNA or gDNA.

The J segment lost 3 bases and the V segment lost 6 bases, leaving 2 bases of the junction unmatched. CDR1 is LNHDA, CDR2 SQIVND, per germline (reference sequence). The CDR3 totals 14 residues. This sequence joins TRBV19 and TRBJ2-1; TRBD2 aligns across 10 bases. The receptor comes from a woman older than 75 with acute or convalescent COVID-19. What was sequenced was peripheral blood. In DNA form, the CDR3 reads TGTGCCAGTAGCCTAGCGGGAGTCTACAATGAGCAGTTCTTC. Encoded protein: CASSLAGVYNEQFF.